These 5 T cell receptor beta chains share one sample of origin, sequenced in a study of follicular helper T cells after annual influenza vaccination. As to time point: 2015-2016 season, 7 days after influenza vaccination. TCRdb keeps only in-frame clones here, not all; method: immunoSEQ multiplex PCR. This table has about 7,200 clones, approximately 79% appearing once. The sequences come from CXCR5- memory CD4+ T cells sorted from blood, collected 7 days after influenza vaccination. All receptors come from an adult who received the influenza vaccine.

The V call is TRBV11-2, the J call TRBJ2-1; 7 bases match TRBD1. Germline values: CDR1 SGHAT, CDR2 FQNNGV. V dropped 1 base and J dropped 3; count of bases not matched to a gene: 3. This CDR3 contains 15 residues. The CDR3 spells CASSLGQGDYNEQFF. CDR3 sequence (DNA): TGTGCCAGCAGCTTAGGGCAGGGGGACTACAATGAGCAGTTCTTC.

This clone was seen a handful of times. The chain carries TRBV19 and TRBJ2-7; TRBD2 is a possible D gene (5 bases). Germline V CDR1 and CDR2: LNHDA, SQIVND (reference sequence). Trimming left V 6 bases short and J 6 bases short, with 18 bases between. The length of the CDR3 is 14 residues. The DNA for the CDR3 is TGTGCCAGTAGCACGGACCTCGGGGTACTCGAGCAGTACTTC. Encoded protein: CASSTDLGVLEQYF.

This clone was recorded a few times. The V gene is TRBV7-6, the J gene TRBJ2-7; D is perhaps TRBD1 (5 bases). CDR3 size: 12 residues. Between the trimmed V and J ends, which lost 5 bases and 2 bases, there was a span of 7 bases. Germline CDR1 and CDR2: SGHVS and FNYEAQ. Written as DNA, the CDR3 is TGTGCCAGCAGCCAGGGCCCCTACGAGCAGTACTTC. Translated: CASSQGPYEQYF.

The rearrangement uses TRBV6-5 and TRBJ2-7; D is ambiguous. Germline CDR1 and CDR2: MNHEY and SVGAGI. This CDR3 is 15 amino acids long. Trimming left V 2 bases short and J 5 bases short, with 16 bases between. CDR3 sequence: CASSYAPGVVHEQYF. CDR3 bases: TGTGCCAGCAGTTACGCCCCTGGGGTCGTCCACGAGCAGTACTTC.

The chain uses TRBV2 and TRBJ2-5; D is uncertain. Trimming pared 8 bases from V and 2 bases from J, leaving 6 bases between. This CDR3 is built from 11 residues. Germline CDR1 SNHLY, CDR2 FYNNEI. CDR3 nucleotides: TGTGCCAGCGTACAGCAAGAGACCCAGTACTTC. Its protein product is CASVQQETQYF.